Presented here are 17 T cell receptor beta chains from one specimen sequenced in a study of beta chain features in type 1 diabetes (dated by TCRdb to 2016 to 2018). Summary of the overall study and its limitations: Type 1 diabetes patients showed a moderate but significant shortening of TCRB CDR3 length in all four CD4+ subsets.

The antigens of these receptors remain unknown. The library was generated by the immunoSEQ multiplex PCR assay. The entire isolated RNA was reverse transcribed using the High Capacity cDNA Reverse Transcription Kit, and thus expressed TCRB transcripts were sequenced. TCRdb re-hosts the immuneACCESS table, in-frame sequences only. Its copies lack some clones; in the studies checked, an unresolved V gene accounts for under half of them, and the cause for the rest is not known. The table for this sample lists 250,000 to 350,000 clones; roughly an eighth of them were counted only once. 0.017% of the sample is in the top ten clones. The specimen sequenced was naive CD4+ T cells from blood. According to the study, the label for this sample's cell subset or site signals: true naive CD4+ T cells. The receptors here all came from a man aged 30-40 years with type 1 diabetes.

V and J are TRBV5-4 and TRBJ2-7, with 9 bases that match TRBD2. The trim removed 0 bases at V and 7 bases at J, leaving 8 bases unmatched. There are 15 residues in the CDR3. Germline V gives CDR1 SGHNT, CDR2 YYREEE (reference sequence). CDR3 in amino acids: CASSLAGGRAGEQYF. CDR3 in DNA: TGTGCCAGCAGCTTGGCCGGCGGGAGGGCCGGAGAGCAGTACTTC.

The V and J genes are TRBV18 and TRBJ2-3; 14 bases are a match to TRBD2. This CDR3 spans 18 amino acids. Germline V gives CDR1 KGHSH, CDR2 LQKENI. Trimming took 6 bases from V and 4 from J; bases not matched to a gene: 12. CDR3: CASSLLVRLAGGPDTQYF. As DNA, the CDR3 is TGTGCCAGCTCCCTCCTAGTACGACTAGCGGGAGGGCCAGATACGCAGTATTTT.

V usage is TRBV21-1 and J usage is TRBJ1-5; TRBD1 reflects the table's D call only, with no check against the DNA. TRBV21-1 is assigned pseudogene status. The CDR3 sequence is 15 residues long. The CDR3 DNA is TGTGCCAGCCGTCCCGGGACAGGGGACAATCAGCCCCAGCATTTT. It translates to CASRPGTGDNQPQHF.

The J gene is TRBJ1-4, the V gene TRBV2, with TRBD1 identical over 7 bases. CDR1 is SNHLY and CDR2 is FYNNEI in the germline V gene. There are 13 residues in the CDR3. Trimming cost V 6 bases and J 6 bases; bases outside gene matches: 4. CDR3 DNA: TGTGCCAGCAGACAGGGGTTAGATGAAAAACTGTTTTTT. This codes for CASRQGLDEKLFF.

A few counts support this clone. The chain uses TRBV28 and TRBJ2-6; 7 bases fit TRBD2. V was clipped by 6 bases and J by 2 bases; unmatched bases: 4. In germline, CDR1 is MDHEN, CDR2 SYDVKM. The CDR3 contains 15 residues. Here the CDR3 DNA reads TGTGCCAGCAGGGGGGGGTTCGCTGGGGCCAACGTCCTGACTTTC. Amino acids: CASRGGFAGANVLTF.

V gene TRBV30 combines with J gene TRBJ2-7; the D is unclear. CDR3 length equals 13 residues. Trimming cost V 0 bases and J 5 bases, with 11 bases left between them. From germline, CDR1 is GTSNPN and CDR2 SVGIG (reference sequence). The CDR3 reads CAWSVLEMNEQYF. DNA of the CDR3: TGTGCCTGGAGTGTACTGGAGATGAACGAGCAGTACTTC. Variable domain in full (rest from reference TRBV30 and TRBJ2-7): SQTIHQWPATLVQPVGSPLSLECTVEGTSNPNLYWYRQAAGRGLQLLFYSVGIGQISSEVPQNLSASRPQDRQFILSSKKLLLSDSGFYLCAWSVLEMNEQYFGPGTRLTVT.

This clone was counted a few times. The chain links TRBV5-1 to TRBJ2-7; 7 bases match TRBD1. The CDR3 has 12 residues. Germline CDR1 SGHRS, CDR2 YFSETQ. V trimming: 2 bases; J trimming: 5 bases; junction bases outside the gene matches: 1. The CDR3 DNA reads as TGCGCCAGCAGCTTCCAGGGGGACGAGCAGTACTTC. Amino acid sequence: CASSFQGDEQYF.

This clone was counted between two and nine times. V is TRBV19 and J is TRBJ2-4; 7 nucleotides line up with TRBD1. Germline lookup yields CDR1 LNHDA and CDR2 SQIVND (reference sequence). The CDR3 totals 15 residues. V was clipped by 8 bases and J by 6 bases; unmatched bases: 13. The CDR3 sequence is CASGLEGGSRNIQYF. CDR3 sequence (DNA): TGTGCCAGTGGTCTGGAAGGGGGCTCGAGAAACATTCAGTACTTC.

This clone turned up a few times. This sequence joins TRBV5-6 and TRBJ1-5, with D perhaps matching TRBD1 (5 bases). The germline V gene has CDR1 SGHDT and CDR2 YYEEEE. Trimming removed 0 bases from V and 4 bases from J, with 11 bases in between. The CDR3 extends over 15 amino acids. CDR3 sequence: CASSLGLQVNQPQHF. The DNA of the CDR3 is TGTGCCAGCAGCTTGGGATTACAGGTAAATCAGCCCCAGCATTTT.

About this clone itself: Other DNA sequences in the same sample also yield this CDR3. This chain joins TRBV2 and TRBJ2-7; weak D call: TRBD1 (5 bases). The CDR3 totals 12 residues. Trimming took off 4 bases at V and 3 bases at J, with 7 bases between the two ends. Germline CDR1 SNHLY, CDR2 FYNNEI. The CDR3 DNA reads TGTGCCAGCAGTGCCCAGGGCTACGAGCAGTACTTC. It specifies CASSAQGYEQYF.

The chain links TRBV27 to TRBJ1-1; perhaps TRBD1 as D (5 bases). In germline, CDR1 is MNHEY, CDR2 SMNVEV (reference sequence). The CDR3 covers 14 residues. V was trimmed by 2 bases and J by 6 bases, leaving 13 bases between them. The CDR3 region is CASSLLGRGAEAFF. CDR3 nucleotides: TGTGCCAGCAGTTTACTGGGGCGGGGCGCTGAAGCTTTCTTT.

The chain is built from TRBV7-2 and TRBJ2-3; 7 bases match TRBD1. Germline CDR1 is SGHTA and CDR2 is FQGNSA. The CDR3 totals 15 residues. Trimming cost V 5 bases and J 6 bases; bases outside gene matches: 11. The CDR3 region has the DNA TGTGCCAGCAGCGCTCGACAGGGATCGTACGATACGCAGTATTTT. It translates to CASSARQGSYDTQYF.

This sequence joins TRBV28 and TRBJ2-2; 9 positions match TRBD1. V was clipped by 3 bases and J by 0 bases; unmatched bases: 14. The CDR3 has 20 residues. From germline, CDR1 is MDHEN and CDR2 SYDVKM. CDR3 residues: CASSLSTGGGHSANTGELFF. CDR3 DNA sequence: TGTGCCAGCAGTTTGTCGACAGGGGGTGGTCATTCTGCGAACACCGGGGAGCTGTTTTTT.

This clone turned up a few times. The chain combines TRBV5-1 with TRBJ2-1, with D perhaps TRBD2 (5 bases). The germline CDR1 and CDR2 sequences are SGHRS and YFSETQ. This CDR3 region has 14 residues. Trimming took 6 bases from V and 3 from J, leaving 13 bases between them. DNA for the CDR3: TGCGCCAGCACCATGGGAGACAACTACAATGAGCAGTTCTTC. Its protein product is CASTMGDNYNEQFF.

The V and J genes are TRBV30 and TRBJ1-5; D remains unclear. Germline assignment: CDR1 GTSNPN and CDR2 SVGIG (reference sequence). The CDR3 runs 13 residues. Trimming stripped 1 base from V and 3 bases from J, with 7 bases between. Here the CDR3 DNA reads TGTGCCTGGAGTGAACAGTTCAATCAGCCCCAGCATTTT. Amino acid sequence: CAWSEQFNQPQHF.

J is TRBJ2-1 and V is TRBV28, with 10 bases that match TRBD1. V lost 3 bases to trimming and J lost 6 bases; unmatched junction nucleotides: 5. This CDR3 has 15 amino acids. CDR1 is MDHEN and CDR2 is SYDVKM in the germline V gene. The DNA of the CDR3 is TGTGCCAGCAGTTTTCGGGGACAGGGGATCAATGAGCAGTTCTTC. Translated: CASSFRGQGINEQFF.

This clone has a handful of counts. V gene TRBV15 combines with J gene TRBJ2-1, with 13 nucleotides matching TRBD2. The CDR3 runs 17 residues. CDR1 LNHNV and CDR2 YYDKDF come from the germline V gene (reference sequence). Losses at the gene ends were 8 bases for V and 4 bases for J; bases not matched to a gene: 11. The CDR3 nucleotides read TGTGCCACCCGTCCCGGGACTAGCGGGACCAGGTACAATGAGCAGTTCTTC. Its translation is CATRPGTSGTRYNEQFF.